The 6 T cell receptor beta chains below all came from one sample that was sequenced in a study of blood T cells in healthy people across ages. A sample-barcoded 5' primer and a J-beta primer mix were used in a second PCR of roughly 6 to 11 cycles. One entry per CDR3 protein, called by TCRdb with MiXCR from the 5' RACE reads. The repertoire holds approximately 360,000 distinct CDR3 sequences, about 55% seen once, with 51% in the top ten. Sequencing was carried out using blood. All receptors come from a man aged 55 to 70 in good health.

Ten or more counts support this clonotype. This sequence joins TRBV9 and TRBJ2-3, with 14 bases aligning to TRBD2. The V segment lost 3 bases and the J segment 2 bases; nucleotides outside the gene matches: 11. The germline V gene has CDR1 SGDLS and CDR2 YYNGEE. There are 19 residues in the CDR3. Here the CDR3 DNA reads TGTGCCAGCAGCGGGCGGGGACTAGCGGGAGTACCTCTCACAGATACGCAGTATTTT. Protein product: CASSGRGLAGVPLTDTQYF. The full variable domain, completed using reference TRBV9 and TRBJ2-3, is DSGVTQTPKHLITATGQRVTLRCSPRSGDLSVYWYQQSLDQGLQFLIQYYNGEERAKGNILERFSAQQFPDLHSELNLSSLELGDSALYFCASSGRGLAGVPLTDTQYFGPGTRLTVL.

This clonotype was found once. This chain joins TRBV20-1 and TRBJ1-2; TRBD1 is a possible D gene (5 bases). Trimming took off 4 bases at V and 1 base at J, with 13 bases between the two ends. The CDR3 contains 14 residues. Germline CDR1 DFQATT, CDR2 SNEGSKA (reference sequence). As DNA, the CDR3 is TGCAGTGCTATCAGGGTATCCATTAACTATGGCTACACCTTC. It encodes CSAIRVSINYGYTF.

As to this clonotype: Just one base apart from a much larger clone, this may be a read error. This chain links TRBV7-2 with TRBJ1-2; D is unclear. The germline CDR1 and CDR2 sequences are SGHTA and FQGNSA. The CDR3 length is 12 residues. The chain's CDR3 is CASSFPNYSYTF. CDR3 DNA sequence: TGTGCCAGCAGCTTTCCGAACTATAGCTACACCTTC.

The genes are TRBV7-3 and TRBJ2-3; D may be TRBD1 or TRBD2 (7 bases each). V lost 5 bases, J lost 1 base, and 16 bases lay in between. Germline lookup yields CDR1 SGHTA and CDR2 FQGTGA. The CDR3 totals 16 residues. CDR3 in amino acids: CASSRTSGGGTDTQYF. In DNA, the CDR3 is TGTGCCAGCAGCCGGACTTCAGGGGGGGGCACAGATACGCAGTATTTT.

The CDR3 region is CASSSYSSTDTQYF. The DNA for the CDR3 is TGTGCCAGCAGCTCGTATAGCAGCACAGATACGCAGTATTTT. V usage is TRBV7-2 and J usage is TRBJ2-3; D ambiguous. The V gene's germline CDR1 is SGHTA and CDR2 FQGNSA. This CDR3 comprises 14 residues. V was clipped by 4 bases and J by 0 bases, with 8 bases between them.

CDR3 in amino acids: CSVEDSRGQETQYF. CDR3 DNA sequence: TGCAGCGTTGAAGATTCCAGGGGCCAAGAGACCCAGTACTTC. The chain recombines TRBV29-1 with TRBJ2-7; a weak D match, TRBD1 (6 bases). The J call is doubtful: the DNA matches TRBJ2-5 better. Germline lookup yields CDR1 SQVTM and CDR2 ANQGSEA. The CDR3 covers 14 residues.